Presented here are 21 T cell receptor beta chains from one specimen sequenced in a study of T cell responses to AZD1222 COVID-19 vaccine. Profiled with immunoSEQ multiplex PCR; TCRdb holds only in-frame clones, not every one. The table includes roughly 250,000 clones, over 90% detected once. The sequencing used peripheral blood, collected on day 0 of AZD1222 vaccination. The source of these receptors is an adult in good health.

Comments on this clone: This specimen includes other DNA sequences encoding the same CDR3. The rearrangement links TRBV7-9 to TRBJ2-7; 7 nucleotides align to TRBD1. The CDR3 sequence is 12 residues long. Per germline, CDR1 SEHNR and CDR2 FQNEAQ (reference sequence). The V segment lost 4 bases and the J segment 5 bases; nucleotides outside the gene matches: 2. CDR3 nucleotides: TGTGCCAGCAGCTCCACAGGGGACGAGCAGTACTTC. Encoded protein: CASSSTGDEQYF.

This chain connects TRBV2 to TRBJ2-1; 13 positions agree with TRBD2. Germline V CDR1 and CDR2: SNHLY, FYNNEI. V gave up 8 bases and J gave up 7 bases; unmatched junction bases: 5. The CDR3 runs 14 residues. CDR3 sequence (DNA): TGTGCCAGCTGGACTAGCGGGAGTAGGAATGAGCAGTTCTTC. Translation: CASWTSGSRNEQFF.

The chain joins TRBV5-1 to TRBJ2-3; D might be TRBD1 (5 bases). The germline CDR1 and CDR2 sequences are SGHRS and YFSETQ. CDR3 length: 14 residues. V lost 0 bases to trimming and J lost 0 bases, with 5 bases between them. CDR3 coding DNA: TGCGCCAGCAGCTTGGGACAGAGCACAGATACGCAGTATTTT. It specifies CASSLGQSTDTQYF.

The rearrangement links TRBV5-6 to TRBJ2-4; D may be TRBD2 (6 bases). The CDR3 is 11 amino acids. In germline, CDR1 is SGHDT, CDR2 YYEEEE. V gave up 3 bases and J gave up 8 bases, with 6 bases separating them. CDR3 residues: CASSWGDIQYF. Written as DNA, the CDR3 is TGTGCCAGCAGCTGGGGGGACATTCAGTACTTC.

CDR3 nucleotide sequence: TGTGCCAGTAGTCATAGGACAGGGATCTCCTACGAGCAGTACTTC. Protein sequence: CASSHRTGISYEQYF. V is TRBV19 and J is TRBJ2-7; 8 bases are shared with TRBD1. Germline V gives CDR1 LNHDA, CDR2 SQIVND (reference sequence). V was pared by 5 bases and J by 0 bases, with 6 bases of the junction left unmatched. CDR3 length: 15 residues.

J is TRBJ2-3 and V is TRBV19; 9 bases are shared with TRBD2. V was pared by 3 bases and J by 3 bases, with 7 bases of the junction left unmatched. Germline V gene sequence: CDR1 LNHDA, CDR2 SQIVND (reference sequence). This CDR3 contains 16 residues. This chain's CDR3 is CASSMWRGGRTDTQYF. The CDR3, as DNA: TGTGCCAGTAGTATGTGGCGGGGGGGCCGGACAGATACGCAGTATTTT.

This clone appeared a single time. The chain uses TRBV2 and TRBJ2-5, with D perhaps TRBD1 (5 bases). The CDR3 extends over 13 amino acids. Germline lookup yields CDR1 SNHLY and CDR2 FYNNEI. V lost 3 bases and J 3 bases, leaving 8 bases between the germline ends. CDR3 nucleotide sequence: TGTGCCAGCAGTGAGGGGCTAGAAGAGACCCAGTACTTC. It encodes CASSEGLEETQYF.

J is TRBJ2-1 and V is TRBV18; tentatively, D is TRBD1 or TRBD2 (5 bases each). V shed 8 bases and J shed 2 bases, with 16 bases lying between them. The CDR3 loop spans 15 amino acids. CDR1 is KGHSH, CDR2 LQKENI, per germline. Here the CDR3 DNA reads TGTGCCAGCACAAGGGACCGAGGGGCCTACAATGAGCAGTTCTTC. Its protein product is CASTRDRGAYNEQFF.

This clone was observed a single time. This chain links TRBV19 with TRBJ2-5, with D perhaps TRBD2 (5 bases). Trimming cost V 3 bases and J 5 bases, with 13 bases left between them. The CDR3 has 14 amino acids. Germline CDR1 reads LNHDA; CDR2 reads SQIVND (reference sequence). The CDR3 reads CASSISHSGETQYF. As DNA, the CDR3 is TGTGCCAGTAGTATTAGTCATTCGGGGGAGACCCAGTACTTC.

The J gene is TRBJ2-1, the V gene TRBV5-1; no firm D call. Germline V gene data show CDR1 as SGHRS and CDR2 as YFSETQ. The V gene lost 2 bases and the J gene lost 4 bases, with 13 bases spanning the gap. The CDR3 is 15 amino acids. The CDR3 loop is CASSFRVDNYNEQFF. The CDR3 DNA is TGCGCCAGCAGCTTTAGGGTCGATAATTACAATGAGCAGTTCTTC.

This chain joins TRBV9 and TRBJ1-1; D remains ambiguous. V shed 4 bases and J shed 1 base, with 17 bases lying between them. This CDR3 spans 16 amino acids. Per germline, CDR1 SGDLS and CDR2 YYNGEE. The CDR3 here is CASSKRIKDGNTEAFF. In nucleotides, the CDR3 is TGTGCCAGCAGCAAACGAATCAAGGACGGGAACACTGAAGCTTTCTTT.

This clone was seen once. The chain carries TRBV7-3 and TRBJ1-1; 7 nucleotides agree with TRBD1. The CDR3 totals 14 residues. Germline V CDR1 and CDR2: SGHTA, FQGTGA. Trimming removed 4 bases from V and 3 bases from J; junction bases left unmatched: 5. The CDR3 DNA follows: TGTGCCAGCAGCTCCACAGGGGCAGACACTGAAGCTTTCTTT. Translating gives CASSSTGADTEAFF.

This clone was picked up one time. This CDR3 is CSVAPGGYGYTF. The CDR3 DNA is TGCAGCGTTGCTCCAGGAGGCTATGGCTACACCTTC. The rearrangement joins TRBV29-1 to TRBJ1-2, with D unclear. The CDR3 is 12 residues long. V was clipped by 4 bases and J by 4 bases, with 10 bases between them. Germline V gene sequence: CDR1 SQVTM, CDR2 ANQGSEA.

The chain uses TRBV4-3 and TRBJ2-5, with D perhaps matching TRBD1 or TRBD2 (5 bases each). The CDR3 totals 15 residues. V was trimmed by 5 bases and J by 5 bases, leaving 18 bases between them. Looked up from germline, CDR1 is LGHNA and CDR2 is YSLEER. The DNA for the CDR3 is TGCGCCAGCAGCTACCACACCTCAAGGGACGAGACCCAGTACTTC. This gives the protein CASSYHTSRDETQYF.

The V gene is TRBV27, the J gene TRBJ2-7; D not resolved. The CDR3 covers 13 residues. Germline CDR1 MNHEY, CDR2 SMNVEV (reference sequence). V was trimmed by 6 bases and J by 2 bases, leaving 11 bases between them. DNA of the CDR3: TGTGCCAGCAGCTCCGGGCCTCCCTACGAGCAGTACTTC. Its translation is CASSSGPPYEQYF.

V is TRBV3-1 (or the pseudogene TRBV3-2) and J is TRBJ2-1; no clear D. CDR3 length: 13 amino acids. With 3 bases removed from V and 8 bases from J, the gap between germline ends came to 11 bases. Germline V gene data show CDR1 as LGHDT and CDR2 as YNNKEL (reference sequence). CDR3 in DNA: TGTGCCAGCAGCCAGACCTCTAAGGATGAGCAGTTCTTC. Protein: CASSQTSKDEQFF.

The table lists this clone with a count of one. The CDR3 nucleotides read TGCGCCAGCGGCCGGGGCCCGAACTATGGCTACACCTTC. Translated, it gives CASGRGPNYGYTF. This rearrangement joins TRBV10-2 to TRBJ1-2, with D possibly TRBD1 on 5 matching bases. The CDR3 runs to 13 residues. Trimming removed 8 bases at V and 2 bases at J, with 12 bases between. Germline V gives CDR1 WSHSY, CDR2 SAAADI.

J is TRBJ1-2 and V is TRBV5-1; D remains unclear. Between the trimmed V and J ends, which lost 0 bases and 2 bases, there was a span of 11 bases. Germline loops: CDR1 SGHRS, CDR2 YFSETQ. The CDR3 extends over 15 amino acids. The chain's CDR3 is CASSLVSGGNYGYTF. CDR3 nucleotides: TGCGCCAGCAGCTTGGTGTCAGGTGGGAACTATGGCTACACCTTC.

The CDR3 reads CASSLAPGRNTEAFF. Here the CDR3 DNA reads TGCGCCAGCAGCTTGGCGCCAGGCCGGAACACTGAAGCTTTCTTT. This rearrangement joins TRBV5-1 to TRBJ1-1; D uncertain. Germline loops: CDR1 SGHRS, CDR2 YFSETQ. V was cut by 0 bases and J by 1 base, with 10 bases left in between. The CDR3 sequence is 15 residues long.

The chain combines TRBV2 with TRBJ1-4, with unresolved D. The CDR3 contains 14 residues. V lost 7 bases, J lost 5 bases, and 14 bases lay in between. Germline loops: CDR1 SNHLY, CDR2 FYNNEI. The CDR3 loop is CASTSLGGNEKLFF. For the CDR3, the DNA is TGTGCCAGCACCAGTCTCGGAGGGAATGAAAAACTGTTTTTT.

Written as DNA, the CDR3 is TGTGCCAGCTCACCAGGGGTGGGAGAGACCCAGTACTTC. Translation: CASSPGVGETQYF. The rearrangement uses TRBV18 and TRBJ2-5; D is undetermined. The CDR3 has 13 residues. Trimming removed 2 bases from V and 4 bases from J, with 8 bases in between. CDR1 is KGHSH, CDR2 LQKENI, per germline.